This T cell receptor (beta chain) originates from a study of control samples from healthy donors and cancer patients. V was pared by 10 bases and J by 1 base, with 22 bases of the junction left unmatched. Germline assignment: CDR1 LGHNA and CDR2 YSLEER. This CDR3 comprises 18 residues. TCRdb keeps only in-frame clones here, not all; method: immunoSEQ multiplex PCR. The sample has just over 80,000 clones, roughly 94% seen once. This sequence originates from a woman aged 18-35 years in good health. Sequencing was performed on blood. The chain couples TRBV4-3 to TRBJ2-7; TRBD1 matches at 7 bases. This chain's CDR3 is CAKTRVLRGQSRSYEQYF. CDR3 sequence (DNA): TGCGCCAAAACGAGAGTTCTAAGGGGACAGTCACGGTCCTACGAGCAGTACTTC.